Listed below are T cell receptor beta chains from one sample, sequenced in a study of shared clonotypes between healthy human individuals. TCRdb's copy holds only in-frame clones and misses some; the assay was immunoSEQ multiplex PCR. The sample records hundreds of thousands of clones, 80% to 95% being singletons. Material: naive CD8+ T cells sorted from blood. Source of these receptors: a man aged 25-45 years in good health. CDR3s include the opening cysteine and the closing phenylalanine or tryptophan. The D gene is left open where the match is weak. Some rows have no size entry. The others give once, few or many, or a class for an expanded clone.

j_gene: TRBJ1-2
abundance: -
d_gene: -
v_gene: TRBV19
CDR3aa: CASSTLVIADYTF
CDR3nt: TGTGCCAGTAGCACCCTGGTGATCGCGGACTACACCTTC

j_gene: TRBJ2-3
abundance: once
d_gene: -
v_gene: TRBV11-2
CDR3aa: CASSFLGPTDTQYF
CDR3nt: TGTGCCAGCAGCTTCCTCGGACCCACAGATACGCAGTATTTT

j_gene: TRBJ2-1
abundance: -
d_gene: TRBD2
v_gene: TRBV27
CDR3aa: CATQDRQRGHNEQFF
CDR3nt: TGTGCCACCCAGGATCGGCAGCGGGGACACAATGAGCAGTTCTTC

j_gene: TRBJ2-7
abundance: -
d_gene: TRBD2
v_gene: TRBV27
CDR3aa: CASSFQSGRVYEQYF
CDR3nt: TGTGCCAGCAGTTTCCAAAGCGGGAGAGTCTACGAGCAGTACTTC

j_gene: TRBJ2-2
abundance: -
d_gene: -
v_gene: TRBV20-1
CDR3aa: CSAIRYGELFF
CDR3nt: TGCAGTGCTATACGTTACGGGGAGCTGTTTTTT

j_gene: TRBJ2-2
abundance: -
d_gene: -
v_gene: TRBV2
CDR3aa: CASSEWFGVSTGELFF
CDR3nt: TGTGCCAGCAGTGAATGGTTTGGGGTCAGCACCGGGGAGCTGTTTTTT

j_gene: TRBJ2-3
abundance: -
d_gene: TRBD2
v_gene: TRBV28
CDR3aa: CASSQSTSGSTDTQYF
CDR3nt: TGTGCCAGCAGCCAATCGACTAGCGGGAGCACAGATACGCAGTATTTT

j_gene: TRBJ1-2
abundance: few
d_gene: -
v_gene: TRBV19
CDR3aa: CASSLGSPGDHTF
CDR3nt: TGTGCCAGTAGTCTCGGCTCACCCGGAGATCACACCTTC

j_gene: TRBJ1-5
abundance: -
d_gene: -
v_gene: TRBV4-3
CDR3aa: CASSLGPYSNQPQHF
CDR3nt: TGCGCCAGCAGCCTCGGTCCGTATAGCAATCAGCCCCAGCATTTT

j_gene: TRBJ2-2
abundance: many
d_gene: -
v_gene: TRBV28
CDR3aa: CASSQVGDTNTGELFF
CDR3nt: TGTGCCAGCAGCCAGGTGGGGGACACAAACACCGGGGAGCTGTTTTTT

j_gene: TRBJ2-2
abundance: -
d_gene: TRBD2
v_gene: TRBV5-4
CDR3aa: CASSFLAENTGELFF
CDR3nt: TGTGCCAGCAGCTTTCTAGCGGAAAACACCGGGGAGCTGTTTTTT

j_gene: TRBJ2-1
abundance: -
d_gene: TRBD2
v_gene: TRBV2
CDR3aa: CASRDLRWGGFF
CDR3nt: TGTGCCAGCAGGGATCTACGTTGGGGGGGGTTCTTC

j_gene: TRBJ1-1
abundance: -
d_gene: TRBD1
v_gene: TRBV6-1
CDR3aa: CASRRPGQLNTEAFF
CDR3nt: TGTGCCAGCAGACGCCCGGGACAGCTAAACACTGAAGCTTTCTTT

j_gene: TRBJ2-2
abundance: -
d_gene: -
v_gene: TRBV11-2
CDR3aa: CASSLYTGELFF
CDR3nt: TGTGCCAGCAGCCTATACACCGGGGAGCTGTTTTTT

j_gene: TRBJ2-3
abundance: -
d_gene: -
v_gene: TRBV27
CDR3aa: CASSFKDVTDTQYF
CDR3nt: TGTGCCAGCAGTTTTAAGGATGTGACAGATACGCAGTATTTT